The TCR beta chain described here comes from a study of cytomegalovirus exposure and HLA in healthy donors. A few counts support this clone. Germline V gene data show CDR1 as SEHNR and CDR2 as FQNEAQ (reference sequence). The CDR3 runs 14 residues. Trimming cost V 5 bases and J 3 bases; bases outside gene matches: 6. Researchers ran the PCR with 60 Vbeta and 13 Jbeta primers. The table came from immunoSEQ multiplex PCR; TCRdb's copy has only in-frame clones and leaves some out. The sample holds some 90,000 clones, around 74% seen once. This receptor was taken from a woman between 70 and 85 years old in good health and CMV-seropositive. V is TRBV7-9 and J is TRBJ2-7, with TRBD1 identical over 8 bases. Sequencing used PBMCs. The CDR3 DNA is TGTGCCAGCAGCCCCCGACAGGGGCACTACGAGCAGTACTTC. It yields the protein CASSPRQGHYEQYF.